A selection of T cell receptor beta chains follows, all from one sample in a study of blood T cell repertoires in COVID-19. The method was immunoSEQ multiplex PCR; TCRdb's version includes in-frame clones alone and lacks a portion of them. The table shows some 130,000 clones, with less than 85% occurring only once. The sequencing sample was made of peripheral blood. These TCRs come from a woman of 80 years or more with acute or convalescent COVID-19. CDR3s include the opening cysteine and the closing phenylalanine or tryptophan. A D gene is named only where the DNA matches it firmly. Only some rows state a clone size, as once, few, many or a class for expanded clones.

D gene: TRBD1
J gene: TRBJ2-1
clone size: few
V gene: TRBV19
CDR3 protein: CASIRGQGYNEQFF
CDR3 DNA: TGTGCCAGTATTCGGGGACAGGGGTACAATGAGCAGTTCTTC

D gene: TRBD1
J gene: TRBJ2-7
clone size: once
V gene: TRBV9
CDR3 protein: CASSAQGSPTYEQYF
CDR3 DNA: TGTGCCAGCAGCGCACAGGGGTCCCCGACCTACGAGCAGTACTTC

D gene: TRBD2
J gene: TRBJ2-2
clone size: few
V gene: TRBV7-2
CDR3 protein: CASSPRLRLAGVNTGELFF
CDR3 DNA: TGTGCCAGCAGCCCCCGACTGAGACTAGCGGGAGTGAACACCGGGGAGCTGTTTTTT

D gene: -
J gene: TRBJ1-4
clone size: -
V gene: TRBV11-2
CDR3 protein: CASSFQGHGNEKLFF
CDR3 DNA: TGTGCCAGCAGCTTCCAGGGTCATGGTAATGAAAAACTGTTTTTT

D gene: TRBD2
J gene: TRBJ2-5
clone size: -
V gene: TRBV7-2
CDR3 protein: CASSSPGLALQKGETQYF
CDR3 DNA: TGTGCCAGCAGCTCCCCGGGACTAGCGCTTCAAAAAGGGGAGACCCAGTACTTC

D gene: TRBD1
J gene: TRBJ1-6
clone size: -
V gene: TRBV3-1/TRBV3-2
CDR3 protein: CASSQGTGGNSPLHF
CDR3 DNA: TGTGCCAGCAGCCAAGGGACAGGGGGTAATTCACCCCTCCACTTT

D gene: -
J gene: TRBJ1-3
clone size: -
V gene: TRBV13
CDR3 protein: CASSTGRASYSGNTIYF
CDR3 DNA: TGTGCCAGCAGCACCGGGCGGGCGAGTTACTCTGGAAACACCATATATTTT

D gene: -
J gene: TRBJ1-1
clone size: -
V gene: TRBV6-5
CDR3 protein: CASSQGRNTEAFF
CDR3 DNA: TGTGCCAGCAGTCAGGGGCGAAACACTGAAGCTTTCTTT

D gene: TRBD1
J gene: TRBJ1-3
clone size: -
V gene: TRBV27
CDR3 protein: CASSPLHRGRQGNTIYF
CDR3 DNA: TGTGCCAGCAGTCCCCTTCACAGGGGGCGGCAAGGAAACACCATATATTTT

D gene: TRBD2
J gene: TRBJ2-1
clone size: -
V gene: TRBV15
CDR3 protein: CATSGGGIFYNEQFF
CDR3 DNA: TGTGCCACCAGCGGGGGGGGGATCTTCTACAATGAGCAGTTCTTC

D gene: -
J gene: TRBJ1-5
clone size: -
V gene: TRBV19
CDR3 protein: CASKQVPWSNQPQHF
CDR3 DNA: TGTGCCAGTAAACAAGTCCCTTGGAGCAATCAGCCCCAGCATTTT

D gene: -
J gene: TRBJ2-5
clone size: -
V gene: TRBV7-2
CDR3 protein: CASSFGSTRRETQYF
CDR3 DNA: TGTGCCAGCAGCTTCGGATCTACTAGGAGAGAGACCCAGTACTTC

D gene: TRBD2
J gene: TRBJ2-3
clone size: -
V gene: TRBV5-6
CDR3 protein: CASSHTSGRGNTQYF
CDR3 DNA: TGTGCCAGCAGCCATACTAGCGGGAGAGGAAATACGCAGTATTTT

D gene: TRBD2
J gene: TRBJ2-6
clone size: -
V gene: TRBV18
CDR3 protein: CASSPLAGGSGANVLTF
CDR3 DNA: TGTGCCAGCTCACCATTAGCGGGAGGCTCTGGGGCCAACGTCCTGACTTTC

D gene: TRBD2
J gene: TRBJ2-2
clone size: -
V gene: TRBV5-1
CDR3 protein: CASSSPLAGGITGELFF
CDR3 DNA: TGCGCCAGCAGCTCACCCTTGGCGGGAGGGATCACCGGGGAGCTGTTTTTT

D gene: TRBD2
J gene: TRBJ2-2
clone size: -
V gene: TRBV5-1
CDR3 protein: CASSLSLAGGNTGELFF
CDR3 DNA: TGCGCCAGCAGCTTGAGCTTAGCGGGGGGGAACACCGGGGAGCTGTTTTTT

D gene: TRBD1
J gene: TRBJ1-5
clone size: -
V gene: TRBV7-8
CDR3 protein: CASSLGVRGGLNQPQHF
CDR3 DNA: TGTGCCAGCAGCTTGGGAGTTAGAGGGGGCTTAAATCAGCCCCAGCATTTT

D gene: -
J gene: TRBJ1-2
clone size: -
V gene: TRBV5-1
CDR3 protein: CASSFDSYGHTF
CDR3 DNA: TGCGCCAGCAGCTTTGACTCCTATGGCCACACCTTC

D gene: TRBD1
J gene: TRBJ2-7
clone size: -
V gene: TRBV5-4
CDR3 protein: CASSSQGALYEQYF
CDR3 DNA: TGTGCCAGCAGCTCCCAGGGGGCCCTATACGAGCAGTACTTC

D gene: -
J gene: TRBJ2-7
clone size: -
V gene: TRBV25-1
CDR3 protein: CASSDLGGARTYEQYF
CDR3 DNA: TGTGCCAGCAGTGATCTGGGGGGGGCACGCACCTACGAGCAGTACTTC

D gene: -
J gene: TRBJ2-5
clone size: -
V gene: TRBV9
CDR3 protein: CASSQRQGGETQYF
CDR3 DNA: TGTGCCAGCAGCCAGCGACAGGGAGGTGAGACCCAGTACTTC

D gene: -
J gene: TRBJ2-7
clone size: -
V gene: TRBV10-3
CDR3 protein: CAISDTGTLSYEQYF
CDR3 DNA: TGTGCCATCAGTGATACCGGGACACTCTCCTACGAGCAGTACTTC

D gene: TRBD1
J gene: TRBJ1-3
clone size: -
V gene: TRBV18
CDR3 protein: CASSLSVPGGDAGNTIYF
CDR3 DNA: TGTGCCAGCTCTCTAAGTGTACCAGGGGGCGACGCTGGAAACACCATATATTTT

D gene: TRBD1
J gene: TRBJ1-5
clone size: -
V gene: TRBV19
CDR3 protein: CASTNRQGIDQPQHF
CDR3 DNA: TGTGCCAGTACTAACCGACAGGGGATTGATCAGCCCCAGCATTTT

D gene: TRBD2
J gene: TRBJ2-5
clone size: -
V gene: TRBV7-9
CDR3 protein: CASSQLAGGRETQYF
CDR3 DNA: TGTGCCAGCAGCCAGCTAGCGGGAGGGCGGGAGACCCAGTACTTC

D gene: TRBD1
J gene: TRBJ1-3
clone size: once
V gene: TRBV19
CDR3 protein: CASRPDRELGNTIYF
CDR3 DNA: TGTGCCAGTAGGCCGGACAGGGAGCTTGGAAACACCATATATTTT

D gene: -
J gene: TRBJ2-2
clone size: -
V gene: TRBV2
CDR3 protein: CASRRGGVNTGELFF
CDR3 DNA: TGTGCCAGCCGGAGGGGGGGCGTGAACACCGGGGAGCTGTTTTTT

D gene: -
J gene: TRBJ2-7
clone size: -
V gene: TRBV6-6
CDR3 protein: CASSLTASYEQYF
CDR3 DNA: TGTGCCAGCTCCTTGACAGCCTCCTACGAGCAGTACTTC

D gene: TRBD2
J gene: TRBJ2-1
clone size: -
V gene: TRBV5-1
CDR3 protein: CASSLTSGGNNEQFF
CDR3 DNA: TGCGCCAGCAGCTTGACTAGCGGGGGGAACAATGAGCAGTTCTTC

D gene: TRBD1
J gene: TRBJ2-2
clone size: -
V gene: TRBV5-8
CDR3 protein: CASSLEDRGPVTGELFF
CDR3 DNA: TGTGCCAGCAGCTTGGAAGACAGGGGGCCGGTCACCGGGGAGCTGTTTTTT

D gene: -
J gene: TRBJ2-6
clone size: few
V gene: TRBV9
CDR3 protein: CASSPRTAGANVLTF
CDR3 DNA: TGTGCCAGCAGCCCACGGACAGCTGGGGCCAACGTCCTGACTTTC

D gene: -
J gene: TRBJ1-5
clone size: -
V gene: TRBV6-2/TRBV6-3
CDR3 protein: CASSYRQNSNQPQHF
CDR3 DNA: TGTGCCAGCAGTTACAGACAGAATAGCAATCAGCCCCAGCATTTT

D gene: -
J gene: TRBJ1-1
clone size: once
V gene: TRBV5-8
CDR3 protein: CASSLARGGRAFF
CDR3 DNA: TGTGCCAGCAGCTTGGCCAGAGGCGGGCGGGCTTTCTTT

D gene: TRBD1
J gene: TRBJ1-5
clone size: -
V gene: TRBV5-1
CDR3 protein: CASSRTGANNQPQHF
CDR3 DNA: TGCGCCAGCAGCCGGACAGGGGCGAACAATCAGCCCCAGCATTTT

D gene: -
J gene: TRBJ1-1
clone size: -
V gene: TRBV10-1
CDR3 protein: CASSESGDGVRDTEAFF
CDR3 DNA: TGCGCCAGCAGTGAAAGCGGGGACGGGGTTAGGGACACTGAAGCTTTCTTT

D gene: -
J gene: TRBJ1-6
clone size: -
V gene: TRBV5-1
CDR3 protein: CASRATGRRGNSPLHF
CDR3 DNA: TGCGCCAGCAGGGCGACGGGACGCAGGGGTAATTCACCCCTCCACTTT

D gene: -
J gene: TRBJ2-7
clone size: -
V gene: TRBV6-1
CDR3 protein: CASSEKTDYEQYF
CDR3 DNA: TGTGCCAGCAGTGAAAAGACAGACTACGAGCAGTACTTC

D gene: TRBD1
J gene: TRBJ1-4
clone size: -
V gene: TRBV5-1
CDR3 protein: CASSEGGTGAGEKLFF
CDR3 DNA: TGCGCCAGCAGCGAGGGAGGAACAGGGGCGGGTGAAAAACTGTTTTTT

D gene: TRBD2
J gene: TRBJ2-5
clone size: -
V gene: TRBV11-2
CDR3 protein: CASSLPSGGPAETQYF
CDR3 DNA: TGTGCCAGCAGCTTACCTAGCGGGGGGCCCGCAGAGACCCAGTACTTC

D gene: TRBD1
J gene: TRBJ2-7
clone size: -
V gene: TRBV9
CDR3 protein: CASSAQGASYEQYF
CDR3 DNA: TGTGCCAGCAGCGCGCAGGGGGCGTCCTACGAGCAGTACTTC

D gene: -
J gene: TRBJ1-2
clone size: -
V gene: TRBV7-2
CDR3 protein: CASSSSGYGYTF
CDR3 DNA: TGTGCCAGCAGCTCCTCCGGCTATGGCTACACCTTC

D gene: TRBD2
J gene: TRBJ2-3
clone size: -
V gene: TRBV9
CDR3 protein: CASSGVSSGEPKDTQYF
CDR3 DNA: TGTGCCAGCAGCGGCGTTAGTAGCGGGGAGCCTAAAGATACGCAGTATTTT

D gene: -
J gene: TRBJ1-2
clone size: -
V gene: TRBV3-1/TRBV3-2
CDR3 protein: CASSPREARGYGYTF
CDR3 DNA: TGTGCCAGCAGCCCCCGGGAGGCCAGGGGATATGGCTACACCTTC

D gene: -
J gene: TRBJ2-1
clone size: -
V gene: TRBV4-3
CDR3 protein: CASSQDWGGRGNEQFF
CDR3 DNA: TGCGCCAGCAGCCAAGATTGGGGGGGCCGGGGTAATGAGCAGTTCTTC

D gene: TRBD2
J gene: TRBJ2-2
clone size: -
V gene: TRBV11-3
CDR3 protein: CASTPGLAENTGELFF
CDR3 DNA: TGTGCCAGCACCCCGGGACTAGCGGAGAACACCGGGGAGCTGTTTTTT

D gene: -
J gene: TRBJ1-5
clone size: -
V gene: TRBV2
CDR3 protein: CASSDHAVSQPQHF
CDR3 DNA: TGTGCCAGCAGTGACCACGCGGTTTCTCAGCCCCAGCATTTT

D gene: -
J gene: TRBJ2-5
clone size: -
V gene: TRBV4-1
CDR3 protein: CASSQGSTSLETQYF
CDR3 DNA: TGCGCCAGCAGCCAAGGTTCGACTAGTTTAGAGACCCAGTACTTC

D gene: -
J gene: TRBJ1-4
clone size: -
V gene: TRBV19
CDR3 protein: CASSIVGQPGEKLFF
CDR3 DNA: TGTGCCAGTAGTATAGTCGGTCAACCGGGGGAAAAACTGTTTTTT

D gene: -
J gene: TRBJ1-5
clone size: -
V gene: TRBV6-5
CDR3 protein: CATPGGPNSNQPQHF
CDR3 DNA: TGTGCCACTCCCGGGGGTCCTAATAGCAATCAGCCCCAGCATTTT

D gene: TRBD2
J gene: TRBJ2-1
clone size: -
V gene: TRBV5-1
CDR3 protein: CASSLILAGVGEEQFF
CDR3 DNA: TGCGCCAGCAGCTTGATACTAGCGGGGGTAGGGGAAGAGCAGTTCTTC

D gene: -
J gene: TRBJ2-7
clone size: -
V gene: TRBV10-1
CDR3 protein: CASQDLRSSYEQYF
CDR3 DNA: TGCGCCAGCCAAGACCTTAGGAGCTCCTACGAGCAGTACTTC

D gene: TRBD1
J gene: TRBJ2-7
clone size: few
V gene: TRBV12-3/TRBV12-4
CDR3 protein: CASSAGTAYEQYF
CDR3 DNA: TGTGCCAGCAGTGCCGGGACAGCTTACGAGCAGTACTTC

D gene: -
J gene: TRBJ1-1
clone size: -
V gene: TRBV10-3
CDR3 protein: CAIKSDSMNTEAFF
CDR3 DNA: TGTGCCATCAAATCTGACAGCATGAACACTGAAGCTTTCTTT

D gene: -
J gene: TRBJ1-5
clone size: -
V gene: TRBV19
CDR3 protein: CASCPTGLSNQPQHF
CDR3 DNA: TGTGCCAGTTGTCCTACAGGGCTAAGCAATCAGCCCCAGCATTTT

D gene: -
J gene: TRBJ1-2
clone size: -
V gene: TRBV4-3
CDR3 protein: CASSQEVTASGVYGYTF
CDR3 DNA: TGCGCCAGCAGCCAAGAGGTCACAGCCTCGGGAGTCTATGGCTACACCTTC

D gene: TRBD2
J gene: TRBJ2-1
clone size: -
V gene: TRBV3-1/TRBV3-2
CDR3 protein: CASSQEALAGFNEQFF
CDR3 DNA: TGTGCCAGCAGCCAAGAGGCACTAGCGGGATTCAATGAGCAGTTCTTC

D gene: TRBD1
J gene: TRBJ1-1
clone size: few
V gene: TRBV11-2
CDR3 protein: CASSPEPRGRTEAFF
CDR3 DNA: TGTGCCAGCAGCCCAGAGCCCAGGGGGCGGACTGAAGCTTTCTTT